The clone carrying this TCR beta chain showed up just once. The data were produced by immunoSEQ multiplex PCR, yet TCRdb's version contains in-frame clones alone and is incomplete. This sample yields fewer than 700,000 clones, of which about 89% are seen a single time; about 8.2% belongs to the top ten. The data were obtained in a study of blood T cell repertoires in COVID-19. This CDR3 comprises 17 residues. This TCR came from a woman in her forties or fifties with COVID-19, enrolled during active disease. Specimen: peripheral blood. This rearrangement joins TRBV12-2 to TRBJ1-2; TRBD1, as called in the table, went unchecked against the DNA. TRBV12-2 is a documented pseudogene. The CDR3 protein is CASRLARAGQVYYGYTF. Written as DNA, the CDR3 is TGTGCAAGTCGCTTAGCGCGTGCGGGACAGGTATACTATGGCTACACCTTC.